The present T cell receptor (beta chain) was sequenced within a study of T-cell memory formation after mild COVID-19. Each CDR3 protein is one row after TCRdb ran MiXCR on the 5' RACE reads. Found here are about 29,000 distinct CDR3 sequences, roughly an eighth of them singletons; the top ten hold around 15%. This clonotype has at least ten counts. The CDR3 runs 17 residues. Trimming removed 4 bases from V and 2 bases from J; junction bases left unmatched: 9. Germline assignment: CDR1 MGHRA and CDR2 YSYEKL. Sequenced sample: PBMCs or a T cell subset sorted from them (not recorded which). This chain uses TRBV4-1 with TRBJ2-1; 9 bases map to TRBD2. This clonotype was obtained from an adult woman who had mild COVID-19 (a few samples of this study predate the infection). Cell type and time point are not known. The CDR3 nucleotides read TGCGCCAGCAGCCCGAGGACTAGCGCCAATACCTACAATGAGCAGTTCTTC. Encoded protein: CASSPRTSANTYNEQFF.